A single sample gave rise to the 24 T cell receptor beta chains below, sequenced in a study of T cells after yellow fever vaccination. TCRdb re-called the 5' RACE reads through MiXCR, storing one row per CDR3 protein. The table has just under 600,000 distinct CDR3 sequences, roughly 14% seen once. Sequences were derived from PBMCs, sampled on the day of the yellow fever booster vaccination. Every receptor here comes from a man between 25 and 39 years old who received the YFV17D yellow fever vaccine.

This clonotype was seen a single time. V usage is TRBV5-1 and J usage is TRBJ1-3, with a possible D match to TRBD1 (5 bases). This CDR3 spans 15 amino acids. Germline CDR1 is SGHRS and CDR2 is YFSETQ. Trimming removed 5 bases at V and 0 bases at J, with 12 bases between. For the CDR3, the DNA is TGCGCCAGCAGACAGGACGGAAGCTCTGGAAACACCATATATTTT. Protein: CASRQDGSSGNTIYF.

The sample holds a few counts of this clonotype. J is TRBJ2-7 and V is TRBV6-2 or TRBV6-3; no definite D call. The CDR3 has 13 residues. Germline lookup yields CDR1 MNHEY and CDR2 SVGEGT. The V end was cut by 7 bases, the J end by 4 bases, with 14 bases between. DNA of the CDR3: TGTGCCAGCAAGACCGTCAATCGATACGAGCAGTACTTC. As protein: CASKTVNRYEQYF.

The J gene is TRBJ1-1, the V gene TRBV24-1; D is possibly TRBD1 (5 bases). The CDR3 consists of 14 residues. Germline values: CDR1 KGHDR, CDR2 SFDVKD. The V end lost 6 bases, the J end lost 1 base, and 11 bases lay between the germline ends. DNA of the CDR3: TGTGCCACCAGTCCCGGGGCCGGGAACACTGAAGCTTTCTTT. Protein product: CATSPGAGNTEAFF.

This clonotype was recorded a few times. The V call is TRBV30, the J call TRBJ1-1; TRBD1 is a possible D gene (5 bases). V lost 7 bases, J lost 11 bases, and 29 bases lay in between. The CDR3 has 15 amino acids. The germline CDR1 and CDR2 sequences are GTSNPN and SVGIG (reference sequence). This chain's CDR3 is CASTSPSGISSGAFF. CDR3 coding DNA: TGTGCCTCTACTTCCCCGTCGGGCATTAGCTCAGGGGCTTTCTTT.

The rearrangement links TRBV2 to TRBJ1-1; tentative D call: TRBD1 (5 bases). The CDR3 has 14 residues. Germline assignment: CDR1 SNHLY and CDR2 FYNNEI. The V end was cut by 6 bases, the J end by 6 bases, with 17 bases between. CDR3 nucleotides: TGTGCCAGCAGAGCGGGACTTACCTTGTCTGAAGCTTTCTTT. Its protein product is CASRAGLTLSEAFF.

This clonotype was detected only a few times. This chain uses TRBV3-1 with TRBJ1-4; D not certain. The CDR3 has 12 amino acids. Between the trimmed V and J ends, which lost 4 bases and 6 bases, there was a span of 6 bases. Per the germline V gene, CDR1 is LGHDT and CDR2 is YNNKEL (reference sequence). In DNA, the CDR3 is TGTGCCAGCAGCCTCAATGATGAAAAACTGTTTTTT. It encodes CASSLNDEKLFF.

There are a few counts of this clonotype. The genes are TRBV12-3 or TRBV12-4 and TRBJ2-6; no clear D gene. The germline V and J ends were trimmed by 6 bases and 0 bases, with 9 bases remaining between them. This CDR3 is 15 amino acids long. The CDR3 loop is CASSRPGSGANVLTF. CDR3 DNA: TGTGCCAGCAGCCGTCCCGGCTCTGGGGCCAACGTCCTGACTTTC.

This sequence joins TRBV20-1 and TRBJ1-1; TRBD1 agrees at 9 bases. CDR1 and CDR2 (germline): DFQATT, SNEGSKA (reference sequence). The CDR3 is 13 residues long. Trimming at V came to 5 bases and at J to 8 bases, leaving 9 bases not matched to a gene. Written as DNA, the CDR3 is TGCAGTGCTGGCCGGGACAGGGCATTCGAAGCTTTCTTT. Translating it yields CSAGRDRAFEAFF.

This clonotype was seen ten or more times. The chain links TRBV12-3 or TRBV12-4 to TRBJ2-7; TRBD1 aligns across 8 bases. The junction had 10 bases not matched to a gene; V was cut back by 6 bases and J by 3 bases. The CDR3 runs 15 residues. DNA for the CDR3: TGTGCCAGCAGCCCCCGGACAGGGTTAAGCTACGAGCAGTACTTC. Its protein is CASSPRTGLSYEQYF.

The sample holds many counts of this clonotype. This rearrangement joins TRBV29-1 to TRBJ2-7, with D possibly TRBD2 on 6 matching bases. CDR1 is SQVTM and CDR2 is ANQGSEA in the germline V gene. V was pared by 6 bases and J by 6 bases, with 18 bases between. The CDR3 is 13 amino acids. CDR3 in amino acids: CSVALVGGVEQYF. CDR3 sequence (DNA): TGCAGCGTCGCCCTAGTGGGAGGTGTCGAGCAGTACTTC.

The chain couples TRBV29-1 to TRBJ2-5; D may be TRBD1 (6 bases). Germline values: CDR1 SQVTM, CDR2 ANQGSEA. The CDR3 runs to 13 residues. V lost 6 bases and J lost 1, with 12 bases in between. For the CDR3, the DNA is TGCAGCGTGGACCCACAGGGCCAAGAGACCCAGTACTTC. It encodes CSVDPQGQETQYF.

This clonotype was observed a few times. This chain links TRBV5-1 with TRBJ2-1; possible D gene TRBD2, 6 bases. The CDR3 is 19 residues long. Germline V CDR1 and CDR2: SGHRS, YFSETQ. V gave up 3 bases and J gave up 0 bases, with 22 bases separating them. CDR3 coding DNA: TGCGCCAGCAGCTGGCCGGGGCGGGAAGAAACGAGCTCCTACAATGAGCAGTTCTTC. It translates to CASSWPGREETSSYNEQFF.

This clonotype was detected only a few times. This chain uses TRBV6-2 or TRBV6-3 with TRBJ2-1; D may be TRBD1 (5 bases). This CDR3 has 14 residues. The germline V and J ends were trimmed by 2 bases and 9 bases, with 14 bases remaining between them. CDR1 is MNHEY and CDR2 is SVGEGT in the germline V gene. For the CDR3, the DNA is TGTGCCAGCAGTTACCGTCTCGACAGCCGTGAGCAGTTCTTC. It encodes CASSYRLDSREQFF.

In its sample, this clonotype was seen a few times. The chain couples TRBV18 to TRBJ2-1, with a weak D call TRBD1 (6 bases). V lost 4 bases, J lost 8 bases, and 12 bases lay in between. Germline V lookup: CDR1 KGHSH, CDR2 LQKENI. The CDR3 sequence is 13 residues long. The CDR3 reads CASSRGLTDEQFF. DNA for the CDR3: TGTGCCAGCTCACGGGGGCTTACGGATGAGCAGTTCTTC.

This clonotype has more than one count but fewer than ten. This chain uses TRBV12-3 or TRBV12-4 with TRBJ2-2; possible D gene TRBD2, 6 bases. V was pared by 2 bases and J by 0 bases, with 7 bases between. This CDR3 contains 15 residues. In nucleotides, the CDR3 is TGTGCCAGCAGTTTAAGGAGGGCGAACACCGGGGAGCTGTTTTTT. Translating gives CASSLRRANTGELFF.

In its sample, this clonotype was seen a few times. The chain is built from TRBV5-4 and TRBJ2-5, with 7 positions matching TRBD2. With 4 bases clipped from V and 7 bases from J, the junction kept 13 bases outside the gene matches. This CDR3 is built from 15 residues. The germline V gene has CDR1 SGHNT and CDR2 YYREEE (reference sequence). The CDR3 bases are TGTGCCAGCAGCCAGGGAAGGACTAGTGAGGCGACCCAGTACTTC. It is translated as CASSQGRTSEATQYF.

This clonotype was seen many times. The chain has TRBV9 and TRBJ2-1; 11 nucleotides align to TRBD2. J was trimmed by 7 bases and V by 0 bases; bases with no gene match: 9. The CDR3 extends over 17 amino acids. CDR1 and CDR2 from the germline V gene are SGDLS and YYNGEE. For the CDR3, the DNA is TGTGCCAGCAGCGTAGACCTTACTAGCGGGAGCTCAAATGAGCAGTTCTTC. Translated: CASSVDLTSGSSNEQFF.

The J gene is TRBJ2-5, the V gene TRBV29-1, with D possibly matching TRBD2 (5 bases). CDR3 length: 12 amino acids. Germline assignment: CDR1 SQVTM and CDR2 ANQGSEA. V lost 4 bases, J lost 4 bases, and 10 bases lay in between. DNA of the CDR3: TGCAGCGTTGGACGGGATAGAGAGACCCAGTACTTC. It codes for CSVGRDRETQYF.

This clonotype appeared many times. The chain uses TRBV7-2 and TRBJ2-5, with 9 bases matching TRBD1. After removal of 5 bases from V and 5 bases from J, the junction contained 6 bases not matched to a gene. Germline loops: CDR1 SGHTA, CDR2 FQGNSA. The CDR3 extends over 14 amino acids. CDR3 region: CASSLNRGRETQYF. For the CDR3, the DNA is TGTGCCAGCAGCCTCAACAGGGGGCGCGAGACCCAGTACTTC.

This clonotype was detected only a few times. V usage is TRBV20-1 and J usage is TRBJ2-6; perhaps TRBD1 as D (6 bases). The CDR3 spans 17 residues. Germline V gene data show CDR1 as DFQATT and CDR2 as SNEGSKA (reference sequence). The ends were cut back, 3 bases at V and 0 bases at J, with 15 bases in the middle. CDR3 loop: CSASAGQSSSGANVLTF. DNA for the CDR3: TGCAGTGCTAGTGCCGGACAGTCGTCCTCTGGGGCCAACGTCCTGACTTTC.

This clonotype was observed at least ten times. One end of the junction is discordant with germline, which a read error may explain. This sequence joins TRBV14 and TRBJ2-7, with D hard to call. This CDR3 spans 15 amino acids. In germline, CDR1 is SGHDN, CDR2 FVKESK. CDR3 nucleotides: TGTGCCAGCAGTCAAGGAGTAACTGGAGTCTACGAGCAGTACTTC. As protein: CASSQGVTGVYEQYF.

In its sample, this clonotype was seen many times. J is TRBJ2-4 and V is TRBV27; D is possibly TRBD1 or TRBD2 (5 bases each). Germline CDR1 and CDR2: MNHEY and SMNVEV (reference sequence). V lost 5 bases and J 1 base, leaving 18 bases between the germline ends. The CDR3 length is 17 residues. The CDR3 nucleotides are TGTGCCAGCAGTATCCGGGACCGGGCGACGGCCAAAAACATTCAGTACTTC. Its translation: CASSIRDRATAKNIQYF.

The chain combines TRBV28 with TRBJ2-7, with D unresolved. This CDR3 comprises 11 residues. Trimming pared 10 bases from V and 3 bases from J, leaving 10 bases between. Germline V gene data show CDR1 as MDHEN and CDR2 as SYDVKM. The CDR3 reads CATSHSYEQYF. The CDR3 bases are TGTGCCACCTCACACAGCTACGAGCAGTACTTC.

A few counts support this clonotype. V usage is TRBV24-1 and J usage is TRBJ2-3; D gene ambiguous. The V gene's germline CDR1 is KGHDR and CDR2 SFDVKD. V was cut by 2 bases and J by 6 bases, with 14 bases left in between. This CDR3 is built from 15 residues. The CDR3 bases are TGTGCCACCAGTGATTCCCAAACCATAGGTGATACGCAGTATTTT. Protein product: CATSDSQTIGDTQYF.